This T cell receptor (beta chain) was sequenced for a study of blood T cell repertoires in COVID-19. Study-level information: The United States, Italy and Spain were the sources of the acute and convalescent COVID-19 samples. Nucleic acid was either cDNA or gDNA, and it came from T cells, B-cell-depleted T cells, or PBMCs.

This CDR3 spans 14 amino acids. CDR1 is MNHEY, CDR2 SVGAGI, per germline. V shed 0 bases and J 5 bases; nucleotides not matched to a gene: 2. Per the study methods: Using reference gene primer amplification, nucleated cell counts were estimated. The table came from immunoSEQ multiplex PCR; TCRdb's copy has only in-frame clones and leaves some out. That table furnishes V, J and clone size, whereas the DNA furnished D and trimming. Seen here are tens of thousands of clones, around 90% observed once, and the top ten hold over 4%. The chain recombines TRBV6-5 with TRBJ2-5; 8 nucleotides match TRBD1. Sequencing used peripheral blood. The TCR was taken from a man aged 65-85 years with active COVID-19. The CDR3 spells CASSYSGTGETQYF. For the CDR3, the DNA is TGTGCCAGCAGTTACTCGGGGACAGGCGAGACCCAGTACTTC.